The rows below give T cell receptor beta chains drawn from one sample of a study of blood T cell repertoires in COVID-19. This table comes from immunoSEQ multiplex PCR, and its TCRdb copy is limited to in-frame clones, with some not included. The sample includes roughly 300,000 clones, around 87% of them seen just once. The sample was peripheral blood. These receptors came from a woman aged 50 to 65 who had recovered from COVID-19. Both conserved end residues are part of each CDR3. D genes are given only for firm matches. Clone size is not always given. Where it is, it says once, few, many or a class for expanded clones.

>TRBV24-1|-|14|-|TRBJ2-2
TGTGCCACCAGTGACCGGACGGGGACCGGGGAGCTGTTTTTT
CATSDRTGTGELFF
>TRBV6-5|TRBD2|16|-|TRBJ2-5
TGTGCCAGCAGTTACTCGATGACGGGAGGGGGGGAGACCCAGTACTTC
CASSYSMTGGGETQYF
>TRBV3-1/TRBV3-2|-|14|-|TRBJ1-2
TGTGCCAGCAGCCACCGCGCAGGGGAGAATGGCTACACCTTC
CASSHRAGENGYTF
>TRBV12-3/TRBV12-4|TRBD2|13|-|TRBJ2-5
TGTGCCAGCAGATCGCGGGGGGGTGGGACCCAGTACTTC
CASRSRGGGTQYF
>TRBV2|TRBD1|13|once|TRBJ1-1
TGTGCCAGACGGACAGGGATGAACACTGAAGCTTTCTTT
CARRTGMNTEAFF
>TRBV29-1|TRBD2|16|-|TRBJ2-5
TGCAGCGTTGCGGGAGGGCCCTTTCGTTCAATGGAGACCCAGTACTTC
CSVAGGPFRSMETQYF
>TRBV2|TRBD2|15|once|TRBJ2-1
TGTGCCAGCAAATTGGAGGGACTAGCTAACAATGAGCAGTTCTTC
CASKLEGLANNEQFF
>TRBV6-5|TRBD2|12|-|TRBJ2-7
TGTGCCAGCAGTTACGCGGGGGGCGGGCAGTACTTC
CASSYAGGGQYF
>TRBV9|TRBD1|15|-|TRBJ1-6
TGTGCCAGCAGCGTAGGAGGGGGCGCTAATTCACCCCTCCACTTT
CASSVGGGANSPLHF
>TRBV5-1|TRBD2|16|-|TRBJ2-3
TGCGCCAGCAGCAACGGTAATAGCGGGGGGTCAGATACGCAGTATTTT
CASSNGNSGGSDTQYF
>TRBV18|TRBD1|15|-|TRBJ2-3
TGTGCCAGCAGCCACGGTAGGGGGCTTGTCGATACGCAGTATTTT
CASSHGRGLVDTQYF
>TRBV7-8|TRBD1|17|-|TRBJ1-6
TGTGCCAGCAGGTGGACAGGACGTGGAACCTATAATTCACCCCTCCACTTT
CASRWTGRGTYNSPLHF
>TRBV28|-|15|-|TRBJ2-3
TGTGCCAGCAGTTTTGGGGGTAGCGGAGGGGATACGCAGTATTTT
CASSFGGSGGDTQYF
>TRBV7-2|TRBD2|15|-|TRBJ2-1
TGTGCCAGCAGCTTAAGTAGCGGGATCTACAATGAGCAGTTCTTC
CASSLSSGIYNEQFF
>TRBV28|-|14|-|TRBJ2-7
TGTGCCAGCAGTTTCTACAGGGTACCCTACGAGCAGTACTTC
CASSFYRVPYEQYF
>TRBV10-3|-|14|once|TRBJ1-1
TGTGCCATCAGTGTAGGGGGATTGGATACTGAAGCTTTCTTT
CAISVGGLDTEAFF
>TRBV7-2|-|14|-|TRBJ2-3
TGTGCCAGCAGCCAGGCGGGTTCAACAGATACGCAGTATTTT
CASSQAGSTDTQYF
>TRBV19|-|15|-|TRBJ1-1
TGTGCCAGTAGTCCCCCCCCGAATAGCAACACTGAAGCTTTCTTT
CASSPPPNSNTEAFF
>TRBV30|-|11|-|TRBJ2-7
TGTGCCTGGGCACGGGCCTACGAGCAGTACTTC
CAWARAYEQYF
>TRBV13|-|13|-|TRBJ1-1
TGTGCCAGCAGACCGACAGGGAACACTGAAGCTTTCTTT
CASRPTGNTEAFF
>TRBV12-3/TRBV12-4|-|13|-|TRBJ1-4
TGTGCCAGCAGGGAGACGAGGGTTGAAAAACTGTTTTTT
CASRETRVEKLFF
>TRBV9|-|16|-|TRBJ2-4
TGTGCCAGCAGCCCCCATAGCGGAGTGGCCAAAAACATTCAGTACTTC
CASSPHSGVAKNIQYF
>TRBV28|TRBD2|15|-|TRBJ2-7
TGTGCCAGCAGCCGCGGACTAGCGGGGACCTACGAGCAGTACTTC
CASSRGLAGTYEQYF
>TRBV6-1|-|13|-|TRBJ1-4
TGTGCCAGCAGTGAAGGTAGTACGGGAAAACTGTTTTTT
CASSEGSTGKLFF